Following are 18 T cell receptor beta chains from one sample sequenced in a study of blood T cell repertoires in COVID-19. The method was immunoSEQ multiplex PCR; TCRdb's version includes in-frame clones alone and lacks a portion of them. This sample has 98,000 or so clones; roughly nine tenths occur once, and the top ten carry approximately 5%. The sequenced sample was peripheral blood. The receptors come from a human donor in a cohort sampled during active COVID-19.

CDR3 protein: CASSPTAPPRNNEQFF. CDR3 coding DNA: TGTGCCAGTAGTCCAACCGCACCTCCGAGAAACAATGAGCAGTTCTTC. The V gene is TRBV19, the J gene TRBJ2-1; no clear D gene. The CDR3 spans 16 residues. Germline V gives CDR1 LNHDA, CDR2 SQIVND (reference sequence). The ends were cut back, 5 bases at V and 5 bases at J, with 19 bases in the middle.

The CDR3 coding sequence is TGTGCCAGCAGTGAGGACAGGGTTTTTGAAAAACTGTTTTTT. Residues: CASSEDRVFEKLFF. The V gene is TRBV2, the J gene TRBJ1-4, with 8 bases fitting TRBD1. Germline V lookup: CDR1 SNHLY, CDR2 FYNNEI. The CDR3 has 14 amino acids. Trimming cost V 3 bases and J 7 bases; bases outside gene matches: 4.

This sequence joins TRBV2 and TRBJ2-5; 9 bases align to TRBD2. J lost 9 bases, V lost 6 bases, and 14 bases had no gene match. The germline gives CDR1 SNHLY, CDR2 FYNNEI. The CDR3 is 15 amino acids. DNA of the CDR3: TGTGCCAGCAGCTCGACTAGCGGAGGCTGGGGTCCCCAGTACTTC. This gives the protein CASSSTSGGWGPQYF. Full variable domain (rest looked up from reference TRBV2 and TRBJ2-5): EPEVTQTPSHQVTQMGQEVILRCVPISNHLYFYWYRQILGQKVEFLVSFYNNEISEKSEIFDDQFSVERPDGSNFTLKIRSTKLEDSAMYFCASSSTSGGWGPQYFGPGTRLLVL.

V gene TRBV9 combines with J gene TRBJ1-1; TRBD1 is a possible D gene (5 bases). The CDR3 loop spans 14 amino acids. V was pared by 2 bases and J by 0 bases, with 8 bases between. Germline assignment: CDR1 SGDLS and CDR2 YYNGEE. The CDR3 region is CASSVRQLNTEAFF. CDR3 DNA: TGTGCCAGCAGCGTCCGACAGTTGAACACTGAAGCTTTCTTT.

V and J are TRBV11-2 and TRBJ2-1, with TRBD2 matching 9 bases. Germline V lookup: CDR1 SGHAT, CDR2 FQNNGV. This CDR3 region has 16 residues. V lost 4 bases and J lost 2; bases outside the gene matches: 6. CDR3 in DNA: TGTGCCAGCAGCTATCGAGCGGGAGGAACCTACAATGAGCAGTTCTTC. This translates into CASSYRAGGTYNEQFF.

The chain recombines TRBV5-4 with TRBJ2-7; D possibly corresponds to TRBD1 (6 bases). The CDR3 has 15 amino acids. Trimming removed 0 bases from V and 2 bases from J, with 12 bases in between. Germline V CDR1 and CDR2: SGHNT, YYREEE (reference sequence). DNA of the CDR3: TGTGCCAGCAGCTTGGCCGGACAGCACACCTACGAGCAGTACTTC. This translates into CASSLAGQHTYEQYF.

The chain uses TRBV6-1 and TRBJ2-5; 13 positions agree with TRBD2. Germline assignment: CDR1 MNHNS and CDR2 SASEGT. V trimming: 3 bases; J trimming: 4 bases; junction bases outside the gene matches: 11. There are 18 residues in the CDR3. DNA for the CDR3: TGTGCCAGCAGTGAGAGACTAGCGGGAGGATTGGGTGGAGAGACCCAGTACTTC. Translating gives CASSERLAGGLGGETQYF.

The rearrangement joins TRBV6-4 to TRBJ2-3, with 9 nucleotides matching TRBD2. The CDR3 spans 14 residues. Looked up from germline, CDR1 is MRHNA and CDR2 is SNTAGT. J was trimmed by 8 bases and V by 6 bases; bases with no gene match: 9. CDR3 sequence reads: CASSRIAGVGTQYF. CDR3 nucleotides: TGTGCCAGCAGCCGGATAGCGGGGGTCGGTACGCAGTATTTT.

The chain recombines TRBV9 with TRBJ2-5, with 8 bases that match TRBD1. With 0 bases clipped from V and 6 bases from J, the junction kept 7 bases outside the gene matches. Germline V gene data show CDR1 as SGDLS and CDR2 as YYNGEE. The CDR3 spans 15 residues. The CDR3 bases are TGTGCCAGCAGCGTAGGTATGACAGGGGAGAAGACCCAGTACTTC. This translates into CASSVGMTGEKTQYF.

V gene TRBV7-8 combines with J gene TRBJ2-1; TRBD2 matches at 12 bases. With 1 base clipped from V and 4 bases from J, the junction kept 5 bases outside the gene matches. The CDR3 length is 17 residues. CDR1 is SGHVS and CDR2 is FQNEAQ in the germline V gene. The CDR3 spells CASSLGLAGGRYNEQFF. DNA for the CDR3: TGTGCCAGCAGCTTAGGTCTAGCGGGGGGGCGGTACAATGAGCAGTTCTTC.

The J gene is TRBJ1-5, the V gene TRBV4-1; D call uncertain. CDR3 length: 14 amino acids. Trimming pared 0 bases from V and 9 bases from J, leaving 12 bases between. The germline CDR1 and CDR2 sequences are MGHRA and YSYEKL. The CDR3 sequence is CASSQDRTGGPQHF. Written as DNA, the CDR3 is TGCGCCAGCAGCCAAGATAGGACGGGAGGGCCCCAGCATTTT.

In DNA form, the CDR3 reads TGCGCCAGCAGCTTATCTAGCGGGGGGGCAGATACGCAGTATTTT. Encoded protein: CASSLSSGGADTQYF. This chain links TRBV5-1 with TRBJ2-3; 12 nucleotides match TRBD2. The CDR3 is 15 amino acids. Germline V gene sequence: CDR1 SGHRS, CDR2 YFSETQ. V dropped 2 bases and J dropped 4; count of bases not matched to a gene: 2. The variable domain in full, with the rest retrieved from reference TRBV5-1 and TRBJ2-3, is KAGVTQTPRYLIKTRGQQVTLSCSPISGHRSVSWYQQTPGQGLQFLFEYFSETQRNKGNFPGRFSGRQFSNSRSEMNVSTLELGDSALYLCASSLSSGGADTQYFGPGTRLTVL.

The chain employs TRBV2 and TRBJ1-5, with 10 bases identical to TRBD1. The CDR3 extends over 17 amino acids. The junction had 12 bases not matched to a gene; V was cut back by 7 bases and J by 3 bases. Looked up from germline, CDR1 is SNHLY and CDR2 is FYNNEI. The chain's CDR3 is CASTRDRGPSINQPQHF. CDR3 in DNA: TGTGCCAGCACCAGAGACAGGGGGCCTTCCATCAATCAGCCCCAGCATTTT.

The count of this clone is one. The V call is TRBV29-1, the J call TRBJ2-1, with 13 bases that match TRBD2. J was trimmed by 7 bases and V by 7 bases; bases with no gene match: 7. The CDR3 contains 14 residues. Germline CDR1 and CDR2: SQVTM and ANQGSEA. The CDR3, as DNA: TGCAGCGGAGCACTAGCGGGAGGGAGGAATGAGCAGTTCTTC. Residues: CSGALAGGRNEQFF.

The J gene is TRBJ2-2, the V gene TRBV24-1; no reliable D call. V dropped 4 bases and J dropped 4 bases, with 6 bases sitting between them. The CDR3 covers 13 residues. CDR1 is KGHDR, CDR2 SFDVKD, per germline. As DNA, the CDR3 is TGTGCCACCAGTGACCCCCTCACCGGGGAGCTGTTTTTT. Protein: CATSDPLTGELFF.

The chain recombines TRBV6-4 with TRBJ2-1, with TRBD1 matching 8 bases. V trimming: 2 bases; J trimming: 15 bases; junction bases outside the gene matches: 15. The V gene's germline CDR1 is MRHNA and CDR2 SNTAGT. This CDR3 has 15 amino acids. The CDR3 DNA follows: TGTGCCAGCAGTGACCCAGGACGAAATTCAGGGGGCTTGTTCTTC. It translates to CASSDPGRNSGGLFF.

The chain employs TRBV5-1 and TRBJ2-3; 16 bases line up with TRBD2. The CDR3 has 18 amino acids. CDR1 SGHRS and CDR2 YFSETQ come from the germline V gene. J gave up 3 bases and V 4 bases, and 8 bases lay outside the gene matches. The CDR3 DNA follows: TGCGCCAGCAGCGCAGGGACTAGCGGGAGGGAGGGGACAGATACGCAGTATTTT. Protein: CASSAGTSGREGTDTQYF.

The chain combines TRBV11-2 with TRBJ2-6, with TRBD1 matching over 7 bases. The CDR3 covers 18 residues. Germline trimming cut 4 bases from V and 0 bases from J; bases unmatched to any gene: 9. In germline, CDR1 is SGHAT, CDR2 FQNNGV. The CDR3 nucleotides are TGTGCCAGCAGCTCGACAGGGCTAATAATCTCTGGGGCCAACGTCCTGACTTTC. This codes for CASSSTGLIISGANVLTF.